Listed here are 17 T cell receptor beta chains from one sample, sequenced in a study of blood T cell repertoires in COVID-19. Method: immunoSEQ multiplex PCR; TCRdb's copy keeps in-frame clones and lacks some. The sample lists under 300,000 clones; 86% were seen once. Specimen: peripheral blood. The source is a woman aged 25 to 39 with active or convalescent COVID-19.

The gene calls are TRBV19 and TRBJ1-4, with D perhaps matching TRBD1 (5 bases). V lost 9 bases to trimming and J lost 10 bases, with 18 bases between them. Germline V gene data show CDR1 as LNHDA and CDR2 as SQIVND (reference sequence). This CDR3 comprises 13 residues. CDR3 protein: CASLPGSGRKLFF. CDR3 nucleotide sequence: TGTGCCAGCCTCCCGGGCTCAGGGCGAAAACTGTTTTTT.

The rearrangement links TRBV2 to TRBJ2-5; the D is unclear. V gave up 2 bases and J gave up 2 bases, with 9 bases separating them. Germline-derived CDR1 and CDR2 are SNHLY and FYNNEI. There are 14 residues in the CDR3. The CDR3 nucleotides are TGTGCCAGCAGTGAATGGTCTAGTCAAGAGACCCAGTACTTC. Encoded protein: CASSEWSSQETQYF.

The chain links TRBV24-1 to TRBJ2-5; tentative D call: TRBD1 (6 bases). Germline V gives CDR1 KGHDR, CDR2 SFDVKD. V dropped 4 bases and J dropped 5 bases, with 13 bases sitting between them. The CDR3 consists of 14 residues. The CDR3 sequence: CATSDDRNSETQYF. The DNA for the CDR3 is TGTGCCACCAGTGACGACAGGAACAGCGAGACCCAGTACTTC.

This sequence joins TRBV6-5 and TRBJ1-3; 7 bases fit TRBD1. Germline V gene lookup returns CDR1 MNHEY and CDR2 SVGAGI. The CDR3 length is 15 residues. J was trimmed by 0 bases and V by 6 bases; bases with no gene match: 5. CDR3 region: CASRRSGGSGNTIYF. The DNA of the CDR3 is TGTGCCAGCAGGCGGTCAGGGGGCTCTGGAAACACCATATATTTT.

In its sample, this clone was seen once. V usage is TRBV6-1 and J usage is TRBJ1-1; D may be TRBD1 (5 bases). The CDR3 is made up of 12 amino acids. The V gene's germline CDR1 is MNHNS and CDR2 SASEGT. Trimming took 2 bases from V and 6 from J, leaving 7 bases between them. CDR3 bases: TGTGCCAGCAGTGAAAGGGGCCCTGAAGCTTTCTTT. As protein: CASSERGPEAFF.

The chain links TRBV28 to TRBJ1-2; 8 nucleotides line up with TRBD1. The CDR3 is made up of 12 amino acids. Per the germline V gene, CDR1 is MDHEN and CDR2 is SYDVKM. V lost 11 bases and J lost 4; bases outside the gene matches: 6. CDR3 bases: TGTGCCTCCCAGGGGGCCGGCTATGGCTACACCTTC. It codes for CASQGAGYGYTF.

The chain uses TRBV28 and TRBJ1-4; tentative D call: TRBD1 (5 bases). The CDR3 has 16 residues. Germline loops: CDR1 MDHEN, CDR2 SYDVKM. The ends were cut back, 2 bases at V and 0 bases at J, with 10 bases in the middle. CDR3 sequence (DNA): TGTGCCAGCAGTTTAGCAGGGCGTCCAACTAATGAAAAACTGTTTTTT. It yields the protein CASSLAGRPTNEKLFF.

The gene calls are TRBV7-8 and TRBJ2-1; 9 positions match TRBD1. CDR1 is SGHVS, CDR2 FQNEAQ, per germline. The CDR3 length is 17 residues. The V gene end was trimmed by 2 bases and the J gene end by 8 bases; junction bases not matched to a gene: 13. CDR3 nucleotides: TGTGCCAGCAGCTTAATGTTAGGGACAGGGTCGGGACATGAGCAGTTCTTC. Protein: CASSLMLGTGSGHEQFF.

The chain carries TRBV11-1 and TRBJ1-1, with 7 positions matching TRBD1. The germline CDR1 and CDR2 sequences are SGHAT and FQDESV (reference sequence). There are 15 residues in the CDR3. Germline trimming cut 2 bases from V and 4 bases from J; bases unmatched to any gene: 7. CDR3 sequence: CASSLQGVRGTEAFF. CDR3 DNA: TGTGCCAGCAGCTTACAGGGGGTAAGGGGCACTGAAGCTTTCTTT.

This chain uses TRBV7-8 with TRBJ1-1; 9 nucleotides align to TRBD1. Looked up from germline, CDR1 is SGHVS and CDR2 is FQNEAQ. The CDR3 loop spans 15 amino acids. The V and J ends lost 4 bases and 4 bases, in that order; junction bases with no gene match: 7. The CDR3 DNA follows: TGTGCCAGCAGCTCCTTGACAGGGGGGAGCACTGAAGCTTTCTTT. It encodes CASSSLTGGSTEAFF.

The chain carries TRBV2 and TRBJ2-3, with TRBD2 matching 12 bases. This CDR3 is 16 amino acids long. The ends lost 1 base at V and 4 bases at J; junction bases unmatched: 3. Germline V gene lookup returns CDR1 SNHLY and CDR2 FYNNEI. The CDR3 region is CASSEVLAGGADTQYF. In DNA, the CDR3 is TGTGCCAGCAGTGAAGTCCTAGCGGGGGGGGCAGATACGCAGTATTTT.

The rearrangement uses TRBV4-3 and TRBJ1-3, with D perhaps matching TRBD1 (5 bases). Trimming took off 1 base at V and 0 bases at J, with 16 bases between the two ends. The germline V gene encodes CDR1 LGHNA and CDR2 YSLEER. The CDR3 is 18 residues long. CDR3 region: CASSQVFGRGGSGNTIYF. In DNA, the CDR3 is TGCGCCAGCAGCCAAGTCTTTGGCCGCGGGGGCTCTGGAAACACCATATATTTT.

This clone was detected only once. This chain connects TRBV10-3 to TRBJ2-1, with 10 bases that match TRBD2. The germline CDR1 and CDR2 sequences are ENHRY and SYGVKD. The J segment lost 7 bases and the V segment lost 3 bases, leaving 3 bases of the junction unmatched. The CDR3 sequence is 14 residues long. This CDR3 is CAISELAGYNEQFF. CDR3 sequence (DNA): TGTGCCATCAGTGAACTAGCGGGGTATAATGAGCAGTTCTTC.

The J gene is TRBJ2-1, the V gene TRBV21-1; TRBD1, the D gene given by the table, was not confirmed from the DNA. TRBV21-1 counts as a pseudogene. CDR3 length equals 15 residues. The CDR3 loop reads CASSKGKGALNEQFF. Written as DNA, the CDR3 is TGTGCCAGCAGCAAAGGAAAGGGGGCGCTTAATGAGCAGTTCTTC.

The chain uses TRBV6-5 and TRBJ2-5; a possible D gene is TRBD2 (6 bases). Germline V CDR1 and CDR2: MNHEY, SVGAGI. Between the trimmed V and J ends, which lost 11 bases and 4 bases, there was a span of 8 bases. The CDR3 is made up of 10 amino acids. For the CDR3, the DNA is TGTGCCGCCGGGAGAGAGACCCAGTACTTC. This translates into CAAGRETQYF.

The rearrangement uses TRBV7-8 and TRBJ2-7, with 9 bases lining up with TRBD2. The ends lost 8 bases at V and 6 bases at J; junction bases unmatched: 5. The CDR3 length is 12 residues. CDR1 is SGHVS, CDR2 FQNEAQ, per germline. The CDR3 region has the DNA TGTGCCAGCGGGCGGGGGGGCCGCGAGCAGTACTTC. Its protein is CASGRGGREQYF.

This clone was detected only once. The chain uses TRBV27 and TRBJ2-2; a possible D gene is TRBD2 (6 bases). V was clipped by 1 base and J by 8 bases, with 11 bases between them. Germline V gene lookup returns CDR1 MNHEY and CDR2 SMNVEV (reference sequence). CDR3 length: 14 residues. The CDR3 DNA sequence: TGTGCCAGCAGTTTATTGGGGGGAACGGGGGAGCTGTTTTTT. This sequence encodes CASSLLGGTGELFF.